The 15 T cell receptor beta chains reported below all come from one sample, sequenced in a study of T cell responses to AZD1222 COVID-19 vaccine. The protocol was immunoSEQ multiplex PCR, while the TCRdb copy is restricted to in-frame clones and leaves out a portion. The sample lists over 120,000 clones, approximately 92% occurring once. Sequenced material: peripheral blood, taken on day 0 of AZD1222 vaccination. The receptors were sampled from an adult in good health.

V and J are TRBV28 and TRBJ1-1; TRBD1 might be the D (5 bases). This CDR3 comprises 15 residues. Trimming removed 7 bases from V and 4 bases from J, with 19 bases in between. Germline CDR1 reads MDHEN; CDR2 reads SYDVKM. The CDR3 region has the DNA TGTGCCAGCACCGACCGGAGGGGTTCGGGCACTGAAGCTTTCTTT. Its protein is CASTDRRGSGTEAFF.

This chain joins TRBV19 and TRBJ1-4, with a possible D match to TRBD1 (5 bases). The V end was cut by 3 bases, the J end by 13 bases, with 21 bases between. In germline, CDR1 is LNHDA, CDR2 SQIVND (reference sequence). This CDR3 is built from 15 residues. The CDR3 DNA sequence: TGTGCCAGTAGTATGACTCGGGACTACATCCAGGGACTGTTTTTT. This translates into CASSMTRDYIQGLFF.

This sequence joins TRBV7-9 and TRBJ2-1, with D possibly matching TRBD1 (5 bases). This CDR3 is 13 amino acids long. Germline loops: CDR1 SEHNR, CDR2 FQNEAQ (reference sequence). The ends were cut back, 6 bases at V and 12 bases at J, with 18 bases in the middle. This CDR3 reads CASSPSWGRVQFF. The CDR3 bases are TGTGCCAGCAGTCCCTCGTGGGGCAGGGTGCAGTTCTTC.

CDR3 sequence reads: CASHRGEYEKLFF. CDR3 coding DNA: TGTGCCAGCCACAGGGGCGAGTATGAAAAACTGTTTTTT. This chain uses TRBV2 with TRBJ1-4; the match to TRBD1 covers 7 bases. CDR1 and CDR2 (germline): SNHLY, FYNNEI. CDR3 size: 13 residues. Trimming removed 8 bases from V and 6 bases from J; junction bases left unmatched: 6.

Worth noting for this clone: The junction and the germline gene differ at one end; a read error may be behind it. The J gene is TRBJ2-2, the V gene TRBV7-7, with 9 bases lining up with TRBD2. CDR1 and CDR2 (germline): SSHAT, FNYEAQ (reference sequence). The length of the CDR3 is 16 residues. CDR3 amino acids: CASSLASGTNTGELFF. CDR3 DNA sequence: TGTGCTAGCAGCTTAGCTAGCGGGACAAACACCGGGGAGCTGTTTTTT. Combining the CDR3 with reference TRBV7-7 and TRBJ2-2 gives the whole variable domain GAGVSQSPRYKVTKRGQDVTLRCDPISSHATLYWYQQALGQGPEFLTYFNYEAQPDKSGLPSDRFSAERPEGSISTLTIQRTEQRDSAMYRCASSLASGTNTGELFFGEGSRLTVL.

This rearrangement joins TRBV14 to TRBJ2-7; 9 positions match TRBD2. Germline V CDR1 and CDR2: SGHDN, FVKESK. V lost 5 bases and J lost 3; bases outside the gene matches: 11. The CDR3 consists of 16 residues. CDR3 amino acids: CASSSQGRGGLYEQYF. The DNA of the CDR3 is TGTGCCAGCAGCTCCCAGGGGCGGGGGGGCCTCTACGAGCAGTACTTC.

The genes are TRBV28 and TRBJ2-3; TRBD2 matches 12 bases. The ends lost 5 bases at V and 4 bases at J; junction bases unmatched: 13. The length of the CDR3 is 18 residues. Germline V CDR1 and CDR2: MDHEN, SYDVKM. The DNA of the CDR3 is TGTGCCAGCAGTCCGAGACTAGCGGGAGTTTTTAGAGCAGATACGCAGTATTTT. Amino acids: CASSPRLAGVFRADTQYF.

J is TRBJ1-6 and V is TRBV3-1 (or the pseudogene TRBV3-2), with D possibly TRBD1 on 6 matching bases. The CDR3 totals 15 residues. V gave up 3 bases and J gave up 2 bases, with 8 bases separating them. The germline V gene encodes CDR1 LGHDT and CDR2 YNNKEL (reference sequence). The CDR3 protein is CASSHGGPYNSPLHF. CDR3 nucleotide sequence: TGTGCCAGCAGCCATGGGGGGCCCTATAATTCACCCCTCCACTTT.

The CDR3: CSASPLRVFADTQYF. DNA for the CDR3: TGCAGTGCTAGTCCTCTGAGGGTATTCGCAGATACGCAGTATTTT. V and J are TRBV20-1 and TRBJ2-3; the D gene is possibly TRBD2 (5 bases). Germline values: CDR1 DFQATT, CDR2 SNEGSKA (reference sequence). This CDR3 comprises 15 residues. Trimming stripped 3 bases from V and 4 bases from J, with 17 bases between.

J is TRBJ2-1 and V is TRBV2; D is unresolved. Germline CDR1 SNHLY, CDR2 FYNNEI. Trimming stripped 6 bases from V and 4 bases from J, with 10 bases between. The CDR3 contains 13 residues. The CDR3 nucleotides are TGTGCCAGCAGCCGCGTCACGTACAATGAGCAGTTCTTC. The encoded protein is CASSRVTYNEQFF.

CDR3 sequence reads: CASSFSGTDYSGANVLTF. CDR3 DNA sequence: TGTGCCAGCAGTTTTTCCGGGACAGACTACTCTGGGGCCAACGTCCTGACTTTC. The rearrangement links TRBV27 to TRBJ2-6; 7 bases map to TRBD1. The CDR3 extends over 18 amino acids. Germline V lookup: CDR1 MNHEY, CDR2 SMNVEV (reference sequence). Trimming took 3 bases from V and 0 from J; bases not matched to a gene: 8.

This chain connects TRBV29-1 to TRBJ2-1, with D perhaps TRBD2 (7 bases). The V gene's germline CDR1 is SQVTM and CDR2 ANQGSEA. The germline V and J ends were trimmed by 7 bases and 9 bases, with 13 bases remaining between them. The CDR3 is 11 residues long. In DNA form, the CDR3 reads TGCAGCGGGGAGGGGGAGATTGAGCAGTTCTTC. The encoded protein is CSGEGEIEQFF.

The V and J genes are TRBV19 and TRBJ2-1; 13 bases are a match to TRBD2. The germline V gene encodes CDR1 LNHDA and CDR2 SQIVND (reference sequence). Trimming cost V 1 base and J 14 bases; bases outside gene matches: 14. The CDR3 extends over 17 amino acids. The chain's CDR3 is CASSIGGSGLAGVGKFF. Here the CDR3 DNA reads TGTGCCAGTAGTATAGGGGGTTCAGGACTAGCGGGAGTTGGTAAGTTCTTC. Full variable domain (missing parts from reference TRBV19 and TRBJ2-1): DGGITQSPKYLFRKEGQNVTLSCEQNLNHDAMYWYRQDPGQGLRLIYYSQIVNDFQKGDIAEGYSVSREKKESFPLTVTSAQKNPTAFYLCASSIGGSGLAGVGKFFGPGTRLTVL.

The CDR3 sequence is CAWSVHQGLGYTF. In DNA, the CDR3 is TGTGCCTGGAGTGTACATCAAGGGCTTGGCTACACCTTC. The V call is TRBV30, the J call TRBJ1-2; no clear D. The CDR3 totals 13 residues. Germline CDR1 reads GTSNPN; CDR2 reads SVGIG (reference sequence). The V end lost 0 bases, the J end lost 7 bases, and 12 bases lay between the germline ends.

The CDR3, as DNA: TGCAGCGTGGGGGCGCCGTCTGGCTACACCTTC. Its protein is CSVGAPSGYTF. The chain is built from TRBV29-1 and TRBJ1-2; TRBD1 might be the D (6 bases). CDR1 is SQVTM, CDR2 ANQGSEA, per germline. The CDR3 totals 11 residues. Trimming removed 6 bases at V and 7 bases at J, with 12 bases between.